The entry below gives a single T cell receptor beta chain sequence along with its context. Its target antigen remains unknown. At one end, the junction sequence differs from germline, possibly due to a read error. This record comes from a study of T-cell reconstitution after alpha-beta-depleted transplantation in children (dated by TCRdb to 2016 to 2017). Regarding the study in general: Using TCR repertoire profiling, the study followed T-cell immune reconstitution in a quantitative way in children after TCRalphabeta/CD19-depleted allogeneic hematopoietic cell transplantation.

Reading the germline V gene gives CDR1 SGHRS and CDR2 YFSETQ. CDR3 length: 16 amino acids, cysteine to phenylalanine. Only the CDR3 portion is preserved as DNA: 48 bases, with reading frame beginning at the first base. The library was generated by PCR. TCRdb lists the instrument as Illumina HiSeq 2500. TCR library preparation used molecular barcoding, with unique molecular identifiers applied to normalize quantification of the TCRbeta repertoire. The public reads were quality trimmed at Q25 with fastp and then assembled into clones with MiXCR by TCRdb, keeping productive beta chains. When rows share a CDR3 protein, they turn into one entry using the most common DNA and genes. This sample is represented by a few hundred thousand distinct CDR3 sequences; around 17% of them were singletons. The ten top clones hold 3.3% of the sample.

This clonotype was obtained from a human donor who donated a stem cell graft to a child with acute lymphoblastic leukemia. This chain is built from TRBV5-1 and TRBJ2-3; TRBD2 fits 13 bases in the junction. Sample: PBMCs from the stem cell graft donor, taken from the stem cell graft. DNA sequence: TGTGCCAGCAGTTGGACTAGCGGGAGTCAAACAGATACGCAGTATTTT. Its translation reads: CASSWTSGSQTDTQYF.